This is a list of T cell receptor beta chains from one sample in a study of shared clonotypes between healthy human individuals. Only in-frame clones appear in the TCRdb table, and some are missing; sequencing was by immunoSEQ multiplex PCR. The data show about 980,000 clones, approximately 80% seen once. Sequenced: memory CD4+ T cells sorted from blood. The receptors here all came from a man between 18 and 29 years old in good health. The CDR3 runs from the conserved cysteine through the conserved F or W. The D gene is left open where the match is weak. A clone size is listed for some rows: how often the clone was seen (once, few, many), or a class if it is expanded.

TRBV5-8	16	-	-	TRBJ2-4	TGTGCCAGCAGCCCCCAGGGTTATGGAGCCAAAAACATTCAGTACTTC	CASSPQGYGAKNIQYF
TRBV11-1	13	-	-	TRBJ1-1	TGTGCCAGCAGCTTTCAGACGAACACTGAAGCTTTCTTT	CASSFQTNTEAFF
TRBV28	18	TRBD2	-	TRBJ2-3	TGTGCCAGCAGTTCGTACGGACTAGCGGGGAGGTTCGGAGATACGCAGTATTTT	CASSSYGLAGRFGDTQYF
TRBV10-2	13	-	-	TRBJ1-5	TGCGCCAGCAGTGTGGGGAGCGCCCAGCCCCAGCATTTT	CASSVGSAQPQHF
TRBV7-2	15	TRBD2	-	TRBJ2-1	TGTGCCAGCAGCCAGGGACTAGCGGTATACAATGAGCAGTTCTTC	CASSQGLAVYNEQFF
TRBV20-1	11	-	once	TRBJ2-1	TGCAGTGCTCCCCCCTACAATGAGCAGTTCTTC	CSAPPYNEQFF
TRBV14	14	-	-	TRBJ2-7	TGTGCCAGCAGCCAAGCCAAATGGGCCAACGAGCAGTACTTC	CASSQAKWANEQYF
TRBV6-5	13	-	once	TRBJ2-2	TGTGCCAGCAGTTCATCAACCACCGGGGAGCTGTTTTTT	CASSSSTTGELFF
TRBV30	11	-	-	TRBJ2-1	TGTGCCTGGACCGTATACAATGAGCAGTTCTTC	CAWTVYNEQFF
TRBV11-3	16	TRBD1	-	TRBJ2-3	TGTGCCAGCAGCCCCCCGGGGACAGGGGGCACAGATACGCAGTATTTT	CASSPPGTGGTDTQYF
TRBV7-7	15	-	-	TRBJ2-5	TGTGCTAGCAGCTACAAGGGGGGTTCCCAGGAGACCCAGTACTTC	CASSYKGGSQETQYF
TRBV5-1	13	-	-	TRBJ2-5	TGCGCCAGCAGCTTGGGAGGGGGTGAGACCCAGTACTTC	CASSLGGGETQYF
TRBV6-6	12	-	-	TRBJ2-5	TGTGCCAGCAGTTACCTAAATAACGAGTGGTACTTC	CASSYLNNEWYF
TRBV29-1	12	TRBD1	few	TRBJ1-1	TGCAGCGTGAGACAGGGAGACCTTGAAGCTTTCTTT	CSVRQGDLEAFF
TRBV10-3	12	TRBD1	-	TRBJ1-1	TGTGCCATGGGACAGATGAACACTGAAGCTTTCTTT	CAMGQMNTEAFF
TRBV28	14	-	-	TRBJ1-2	TGTGCCAGCAGTTTACTTCGCCTTAACTATGGCTACACCTTC	CASSLLRLNYGYTF
TRBV2	15	-	few	TRBJ1-6	TGTGCCAGCAGAGCTAACAGGGTTGGAGATTCACCCCTCCACTTT	CASRANRVGDSPLHF
TRBV18	15	-	-	TRBJ2-7	TGTGCCAGCTCACCAACGAGTGCCAGGGCCTACGAGCAGTACTTC	CASSPTSARAYEQYF
TRBV6-6	15	-	-	TRBJ2-7	TGTGCCAGCAGTACAAACCGGGATATAACCTACGAGCAGTACTTC	CASSTNRDITYEQYF
TRBV7-2	16	TRBD2	-	TRBJ2-1	TGTGCCAGCAGCTCGGGACTAGCGGGGGGGCCGGCTGAGCAGTTCTTC	CASSSGLAGGPAEQFF
TRBV14	18	-	-	TRBJ1-1	TGTGCCAGCAGCCAAGTCTCCAGGGGAAGGGGCATGAACACTGAAGCTTTCTTT	CASSQVSRGRGMNTEAFF
TRBV6-4	13	-	few	TRBJ1-6	TGTGCCAGCAGTGACTCGAGGGGGTCACCCCTCCACTTT	CASSDSRGSPLHF
TRBV28	15	-	once	TRBJ2-2	TGTGCCAGCAGTTCTACAGGGAGGGGCACCGGGGAGCTGTTTTTT	CASSSTGRGTGELFF
TRBV30	12	-	few	TRBJ1-5	TGTGCCTGGAGTGTCCAGGGGTGGCCCCAGCATTTT	CAWSVQGWPQHF
TRBV2	15	TRBD2	many	TRBJ2-2	TGTGCCAGCAGTGAAACAGCGGGAGGCACCGGGGAGCTGTTTTTT	CASSETAGGTGELFF
TRBV30	12	-	-	TRBJ2-3	TGTGCCGGAGGCACCTTGGGGGATACGCAGTATTTT	CAGGTLGDTQYF
TRBV10-3	14	TRBD1	-	TRBJ2-3	TGTGCCACATCAGGGGGGACAGGGGCAGATACGCAGTATTTT	CATSGGTGADTQYF
TRBV6-5	12	-	-	TRBJ1-2	TGTGCCAGCAGTTACCGGAGCTATGGCTACACCTTC	CASSYRSYGYTF
TRBV5-1	15	TRBD1	-	TRBJ2-1	TGCGCCAGCAGCTTGGTAGGGGGCCCGTACAATGAGCAGTTCTTC	CASSLVGGPYNEQFF
TRBV7-2	13	-	few	TRBJ1-1	TGTGCCAGCAGCTCCTCATTGGACACTGAAGCTTTCTTT	CASSSSLDTEAFF
TRBV5-4	13	TRBD1	-	TRBJ1-1	TGTGCCAGCAGACGTCAGGGGGGGGATGAAGCTTTCTTT	CASRRQGGDEAFF
TRBV19	14	TRBD1	-	TRBJ2-1	TGTGCCAGTAGTAAAGGGGGCCTGTACAATGAGCAGTTCTTC	CASSKGGLYNEQFF
TRBV2	13	-	many	TRBJ1-4	TGTGCCAGCAGGGTGACCCTAGGGGAAAAACTGTTTTTT	CASRVTLGEKLFF
TRBV5-1	16	TRBD2	-	TRBJ2-7	TGCGCCAGCAGCGTGTCTAGCGGGGGTAGCTCCTACGAGCAGTACTTC	CASSVSSGGSSYEQYF
TRBV5-6	14	-	-	TRBJ2-3	TGTGCCAGCAGCTTGGCGGGGGGCCCAGATACGCAGTATTTT	CASSLAGGPDTQYF
TRBV6-1	13	TRBD1	-	TRBJ1-4	TGTGCCAGCAGTGAAGGAACGGGGGACAGGGTCGGTTTT	CASSEGTGDRVGF
TRBV11-2	12	-	-	TRBJ2-7	TGTGCTAGCAGCGCGACGACCTACGAGCAGTACTTC	CASSATTYEQYF
TRBV9	13	TRBD2	-	TRBJ2-1	TGTGCCAGCAGCGTAGACCCTCTAGCGGCCCCGGTCTTC	CASSVDPLAAPVF
TRBV15	16	-	-	TRBJ2-3	TGTGCCACCAGCAGGGTCCGGGACCCCAGAGGCCATACGCAGTATTTT	CATSRVRDPRGHTQYF
TRBV6-6	14	-	-	TRBJ2-1	TGTGCCAGCAGTTACTGGCAGAACTACAATGAGCAGTTCTTC	CASSYWQNYNEQFF
TRBV5-1	13	-	-	TRBJ2-5	TGCGCCAGCAGCACCCGGGACCAAGAGACCCAGTACTTC	CASSTRDQETQYF
TRBV11-2	15	TRBD1	-	TRBJ1-2	TGTGCCAGCAGCTTGGCGGGACAGGGGCCCTATGGCTACACCTTC	CASSLAGQGPYGYTF
TRBV9	14	-	once	TRBJ1-6	TGTGCCAGCAGCGTAGAGGCAGTTAATTCACCCCTCCACTTT	CASSVEAVNSPLHF
TRBV14	14	-	-	TRBJ1-3	TGTGCCAGCAGCCAAGATTCGCGTGGAAACACCATATATTTT	CASSQDSRGNTIYF
TRBV5-1	13	-	-	TRBJ2-5	TGCGCCAGCAGCTTGGAGGGCTCACAGACCCAGTACTTC	CASSLEGSQTQYF
TRBV28	15	TRBD1	-	TRBJ2-4	TGTGCCAGCAACGACCCCTACAGGGGGCTCGGCATTCAGTACTTC	CASNDPYRGLGIQYF
TRBV5-4	15	TRBD2	few	TRBJ2-1	TGTGCCAGCAGCTTAGATAGCGGGAGCTACAATGAGCAGTTCTTC	CASSLDSGSYNEQFF
TRBV2	13	-	-	TRBJ1-5	TGTGCCAGCAGATGGAGGGACAATCAGCCCCAGCATTTT	CASRWRDNQPQHF
TRBV19	13	-	-	TRBJ2-5	TGTGCCAGTAGTTCCGAGGGGCAAGAGACCCAGTACTTC	CASSSEGQETQYF
TRBV9	14	-	-	TRBJ2-2	TGTGCCAGCAGCCCCCGCAGTAACACCGGGGAGCTGTTTTTT	CASSPRSNTGELFF
TRBV5-1	15	-	-	TRBJ1-1	TGCGCCAGCAGCCCGACAGGACAGATGAACACTGAAGCTTTCTTT	CASSPTGQMNTEAFF
TRBV19	15	-	-	TRBJ1-1	TGTGCCAGTAGTCCCACGTCGGAGAGGAACACTGAAGCTTTCTTT	CASSPTSERNTEAFF
TRBV18	14	TRBD1	-	TRBJ2-1	TGTGCCAGCTCACCACAACAGGGGGACAATGAGCAGTTCTTC	CASSPQQGDNEQFF
TRBV23-1	12	TRBD1	-	TRBJ1-1	TGCGCGGGAGACAGGGTCGGCACTGAAGCTTTCTTT	CAGDRVGTEAFF
TRBV4-1	14	-	-	TRBJ1-1	TGCGCCAGCAGCCCACAGGGAATGTACACTGAAGCTTTCTTT	CASSPQGMYTEAFF